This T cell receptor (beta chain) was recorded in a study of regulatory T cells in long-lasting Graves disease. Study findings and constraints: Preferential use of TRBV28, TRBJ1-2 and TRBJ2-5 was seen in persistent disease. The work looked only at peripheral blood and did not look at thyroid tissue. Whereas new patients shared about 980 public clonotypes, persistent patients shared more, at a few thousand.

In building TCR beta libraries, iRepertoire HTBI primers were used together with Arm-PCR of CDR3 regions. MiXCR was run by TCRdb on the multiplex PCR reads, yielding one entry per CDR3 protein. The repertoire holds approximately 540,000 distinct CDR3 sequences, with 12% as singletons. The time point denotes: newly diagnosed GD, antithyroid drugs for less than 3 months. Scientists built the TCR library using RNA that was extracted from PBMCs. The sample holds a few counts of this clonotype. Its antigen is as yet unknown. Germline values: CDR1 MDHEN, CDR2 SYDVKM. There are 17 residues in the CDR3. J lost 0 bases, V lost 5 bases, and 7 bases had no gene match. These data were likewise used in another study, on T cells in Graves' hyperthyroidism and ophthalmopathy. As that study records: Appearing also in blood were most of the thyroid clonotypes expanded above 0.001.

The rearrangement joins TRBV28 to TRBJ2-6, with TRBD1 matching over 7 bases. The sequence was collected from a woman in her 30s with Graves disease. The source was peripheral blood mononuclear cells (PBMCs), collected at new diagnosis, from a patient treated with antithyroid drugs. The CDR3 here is CASSIGTDHSGANVLTF. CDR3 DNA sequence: TGTGCCAGCAGTATCGGGACAGATCACTCTGGGGCCAACGTCCTGACTTTC.